This TCR beta chain was sequenced for a study of OX40 agonist ivuxolimab in advanced cancers. Study in general: It was ivuxolimab, an agonistic anti-OX40 (CD134) antibody, that patients were treated with. Prior checkpoint blockade (anti-PD-1, anti-PD-L1 or anti-CTLA-4) was permitted; 40% had it.

Patients with autoimmune history or systemic immunosuppression were excluded. This CDR3 spans 14 amino acids. The V segment lost 4 bases and the J segment 6 bases; nucleotides outside the gene matches: 6. The V gene's germline CDR1 is LNHDA and CDR2 SQIVND (reference sequence). Some clones are missing from TCRdb's copy, which holds only in-frame ones; the method was immunoSEQ multiplex PCR. The sample has approximately 70,000 clones, almost 85% seen once. Sequencing used CD4+ or CD8+ T cells sorted from blood, obtained in a trial of the OX40 agonist ivuxolimab. The chain employs TRBV19 and TRBJ2-7; 10 bases align to TRBD1. This receptor was identified in an adult with an advanced solid tumor such as melanoma, head and neck, liver or kidney cancer. The CDR3 reads CASSRGQGFGEQYV. For the CDR3, the DNA is TGTGCCAGTAGTAGGGGACAGGGGTTCGGCGAGCAGTACGTC.